The 10 T cell receptor beta chains below all came from one sample that was sequenced in a study of radiation and T cells in renal cell carcinoma. Treatment: 15 Gy SBRT to primary tumor, nephrectomy 4 weeks later. Only in-frame clones appear in the TCRdb table, and some are missing; sequencing was by immunoSEQ multiplex PCR. The table has about 13,000 clones, 30% to 40% seen once. The specimen was tumor tissue, collected from a patient whose treatment included radiotherapy and nephrectomy. These receptor sequences come from a man between 60 and 70 years old with renal cell carcinoma.

The gene calls are TRBV18 and TRBJ2-2; D uncertain. CDR3 length: 15 residues. The germline CDR1 and CDR2 sequences are KGHSH and LQKENI. Trimming took 3 bases from V and 1 from J, leaving 9 bases between them. The CDR3: CASSPRTGNTGELFF. As DNA, the CDR3 is TGTGCCAGCTCACCGCGGACGGGGAACACCGGGGAGCTGTTTTTT.

CDR3 DNA: TGCAGCGTACACAGGGAGGGCCGGCTAGCTTTCTTT. This gives the protein CSVHREGRLAFF. V and J are TRBV29-1 and TRBJ1-1; perhaps TRBD1 as D (6 bases). CDR3 length: 12 amino acids. Germline V lookup: CDR1 SQVTM, CDR2 ANQGSEA. V lost 6 bases and J lost 10, with 18 bases in between.

This sequence joins TRBV19 and TRBJ1-5, with D perhaps matching TRBD1 (6 bases). This CDR3 comprises 15 residues. V lost 3 bases, J lost 3 bases, and 12 bases lay in between. Per the germline V gene, CDR1 is LNHDA and CDR2 is SQIVND (reference sequence). CDR3 residues: CASSMRTANNQPQHF. Here the CDR3 DNA reads TGTGCCAGTAGTATGAGGACAGCTAACAATCAGCCCCAGCATTTT.

As regards this clone: The sample has other DNA sequences that encode this CDR3 too. This chain uses TRBV20-1 with TRBJ2-7; TRBD2 aligns across 7 bases. Trimming at V came to 7 bases and at J to 2 bases, leaving 2 bases not matched to a gene. This CDR3 is 11 amino acids long. Germline values: CDR1 DFQATT, CDR2 SNEGSKA (reference sequence). The CDR3: CSVGGAYEQYF. In DNA form, the CDR3 reads TGCAGTGTTGGGGGGGCCTACGAGCAGTACTTC.

V is TRBV30 and J is TRBJ1-3; D gene unclear. Trimming shortened V by 7 bases and J by 1 base, and 14 bases separated the two germline ends. CDR1 and CDR2 from the germline V gene are GTSNPN and SVGIG (reference sequence). CDR3 length: 14 residues. For the CDR3, the DNA is TGTGCCTTGTCAAAACCCACATCTGGAAACACCATATATTTT. It encodes CALSKPTSGNTIYF.

This clone has a handful of counts. The V call is TRBV19, the J call TRBJ1-1; D unclear. Germline-derived CDR1 and CDR2 are LNHDA and SQIVND (reference sequence). The CDR3 covers 13 residues. Trimming took 3 bases from V and 3 from J, leaving 8 bases between them. CDR3 sequence: CASSMGSYTEAFF. The CDR3 DNA reads as TGTGCCAGTAGTATGGGATCGTACACTGAAGCTTTCTTT.

The V gene is TRBV5-1, the J gene TRBJ2-7; D may correspond to TRBD1 or TRBD2 (5 bases each). CDR3 length: 16 amino acids. The V end was cut by 4 bases, the J end by 5 bases, with 22 bases between. The germline CDR1 and CDR2 sequences are SGHRS and YFSETQ. CDR3 DNA: TGCGCCAGCAGCCCTCCAGGCAGGGAAATCGGGGACGAGCAGTACTTC. This encodes CASSPPGREIGDEQYF.

The genes are TRBV6-5 and TRBJ2-1; 14 positions match TRBD2. The germline CDR1 and CDR2 sequences are MNHEY and SVGAGI. With V trimmed by 6 bases and J by 10 bases, 8 bases remained unmatched. The CDR3 contains 15 residues. The CDR3 bases are TGTGCCAGCAGGGGACTAGCGGGAGTAATCGGCGAGCAGTTCTTC. Translating gives CASRGLAGVIGEQFF.

The V and J genes are TRBV5-1 and TRBJ2-1; 9 positions match TRBD1. Germline CDR1 SGHRS, CDR2 YFSETQ. There are 20 residues in the CDR3. Trimming took 4 bases from V and 0 from J; bases not matched to a gene: 17. Here the CDR3 DNA reads TGCGCCAGCAGCGTTAAACCGGGACAGGGCCTTACGAGCTCCTACAATGAGCAGTTCTTC. Translated, it gives CASSVKPGQGLTSSYNEQFF.

This chain uses TRBV6-1 with TRBJ1-1; D is undetermined. V was shortened by 3 bases and J by 0 bases, with 14 bases between the two germline ends. CDR3 length: 16 amino acids. In germline, CDR1 is MNHNS, CDR2 SASEGT. This CDR3 is CASSDELAAVNTEAFF. CDR3 DNA: TGTGCCAGCAGTGACGAACTGGCGGCCGTGAACACTGAAGCTTTCTTT.